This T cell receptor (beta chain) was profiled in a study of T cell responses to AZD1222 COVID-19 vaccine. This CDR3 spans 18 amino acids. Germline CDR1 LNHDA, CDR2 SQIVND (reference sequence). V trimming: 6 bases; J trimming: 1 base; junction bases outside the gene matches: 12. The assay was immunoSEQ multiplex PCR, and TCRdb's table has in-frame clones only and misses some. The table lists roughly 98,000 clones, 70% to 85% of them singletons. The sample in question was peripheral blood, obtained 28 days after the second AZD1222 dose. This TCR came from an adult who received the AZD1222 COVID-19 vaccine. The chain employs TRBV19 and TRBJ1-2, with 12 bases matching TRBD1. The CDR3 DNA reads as TGTGCCAGTAGCTCCGGGACAGGGGGCTTTTTGAGTAACTATGGCTACACCTTC. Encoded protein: CASSSGTGGFLSNYGYTF.